This entry features one TCR beta chain sequence. TCRdb used MiXCR to reprocess the 5' RACE reads, holding one entry per CDR3 protein. The data contain 95,000 to 120,000 distinct CDR3 sequences, about a fifth of them singletons. The sample is drawn from a study of T-cell memory formation after mild COVID-19. The TCR was taken from a man between 18 and 29 years old who had mild COVID-19 (a few samples of this study predate the infection). Cell type and time point are not known. Source material: PBMCs or a T cell subset sorted from them (not recorded which).

The CDR3 sequence is CSARVSGGAAGELFF. The CDR3 nucleotides read TGCAGTGCTAGAGTGAGCGGGGGGGCCGCCGGGGAGCTGTTTTTT. The chain joins TRBV20-1 to TRBJ2-2, with TRBD2 identical over 10 bases. The J segment lost 6 bases and the V segment lost 1 base, leaving 5 bases of the junction unmatched. Germline V lookup: CDR1 DFQATT, CDR2 SNEGSKA (reference sequence). The CDR3 runs 15 residues.